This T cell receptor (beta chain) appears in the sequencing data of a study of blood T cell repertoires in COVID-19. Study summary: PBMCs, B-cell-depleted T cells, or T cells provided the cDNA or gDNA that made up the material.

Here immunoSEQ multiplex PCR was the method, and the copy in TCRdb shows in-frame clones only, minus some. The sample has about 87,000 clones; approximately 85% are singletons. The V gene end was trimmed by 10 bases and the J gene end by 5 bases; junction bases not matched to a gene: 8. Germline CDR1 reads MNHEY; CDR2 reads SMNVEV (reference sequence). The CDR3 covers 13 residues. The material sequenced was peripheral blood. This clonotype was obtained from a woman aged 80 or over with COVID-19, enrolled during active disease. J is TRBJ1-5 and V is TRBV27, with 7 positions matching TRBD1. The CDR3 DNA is TGTGCCACCGGATCACAGGGGTATCAGCCCCAGCATTTT. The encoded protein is CATGSQGYQPQHF.